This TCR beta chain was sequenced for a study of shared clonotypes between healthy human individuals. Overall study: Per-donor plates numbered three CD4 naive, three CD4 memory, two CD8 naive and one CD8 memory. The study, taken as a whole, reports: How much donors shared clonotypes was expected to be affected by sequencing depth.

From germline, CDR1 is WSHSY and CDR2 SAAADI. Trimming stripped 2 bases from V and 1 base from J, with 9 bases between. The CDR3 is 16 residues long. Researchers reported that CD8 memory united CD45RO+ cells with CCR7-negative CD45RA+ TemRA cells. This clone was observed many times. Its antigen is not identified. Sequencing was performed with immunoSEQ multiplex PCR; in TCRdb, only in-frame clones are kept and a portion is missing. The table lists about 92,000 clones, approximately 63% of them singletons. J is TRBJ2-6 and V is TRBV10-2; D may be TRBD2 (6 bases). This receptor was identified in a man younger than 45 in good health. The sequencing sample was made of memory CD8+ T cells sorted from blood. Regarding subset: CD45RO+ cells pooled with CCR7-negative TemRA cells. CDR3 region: CASSEDGGSGANVLTF. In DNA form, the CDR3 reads TGCGCCAGCAGTGAGGATGGGGGGTCTGGGGCCAACGTCCTGACTTTC.